Included here is one T cell receptor beta chain sequence, with context. Its antigen is not known. Germline assignment: CDR1 ENHRY and CDR2 SYGVKD. The CDR3 has 13 residues. Trimming stripped 6 bases from V and 6 bases from J, with 13 bases between. The source of the sample is a study of T cell repertoires in cytomegalovirus infection. TCRdb reprocessed the reads with MiXCR, giving one entry per CDR3 protein. Altogether approximately 70,000 distinct CDR3 sequences are present, more than 20% being singletons, with the ten largest covering almost 80%. Sequenced sample: PBMCs, sequenced either directly or after in vitro stimulation (not recorded which). This rearrangement joins TRBV10-3 to TRBJ2-3; TRBD1 might be the D (5 bases). This sequence originates from a human donor in good health (CMV status not recorded). Some clones in this sample may be carry-over from other donors' samples. CDR3 region: CAIREGDGDTQYF. The CDR3 coding sequence is TGTGCCATCAGGGAAGGGGATGGCGATACGCAGTATTTT.